What follows are 14 T cell receptor beta chains derived from one specimen sequenced in a study of CD8 T cells in ankylosing spondylitis. Their antigens remain unidentified. Study-level points and caveats: Several highly homologous variants made up a TCR beta motif, and this motif appeared characteristic of ankylosing spondylitis blood.

TCRdb independently ran MiXCR on the 5' RACE reads; one entry per CDR3 protein. The data contain fewer than 500,000 distinct CDR3 sequences, 26% of them singletons. Material for sequencing was blood, either unsorted or a sorted T cell fraction (not recorded which). The receptors come from a male donor with ankylosing spondylitis.

The gene calls are TRBV20-1 and TRBJ2-5; the match to TRBD2 covers 7 bases. Unmatched junction bases numbered 8, after V lost 6 bases and J lost 1 base. This CDR3 spans 14 amino acids. Germline CDR1 is DFQATT and CDR2 is SNEGSKA (reference sequence). The CDR3 protein is CSAMVGGTQETQYF. The CDR3 bases are TGCAGTGCAATGGTGGGAGGGACCCAAGAGACCCAGTACTTC.

The V call is TRBV25-1, the J call TRBJ2-5; D is undetermined. This CDR3 is 14 amino acids long. With 2 bases removed from V and 5 bases from J, the gap between germline ends came to 12 bases. From germline, CDR1 is MGHDK and CDR2 SYGVNS. The CDR3 DNA reads as TGTGCCAGCAGTGAAGGGCTAGTGGCGGAGACCCAGTACTTC. Its translation is CASSEGLVAETQYF.

This chain uses TRBV5-1 with TRBJ2-2; 10 bases agree with TRBD2. V was pared by 3 bases and J by 3 bases, with 2 bases of the junction left unmatched. The CDR3 consists of 15 residues. CDR1 and CDR2 from the germline V gene are SGHRS and YFSETQ. The DNA of the CDR3 is TGCGCCAGCAGCTCCGGGACTAGCGACACCGGGGAGCTGTTTTTT. As protein: CASSSGTSDTGELFF. The entire variable domain, with the rest obtained from reference TRBV5-1 and TRBJ2-2, is as follows: KAGVTQTPRYLIKTRGQQVTLSCSPISGHRSVSWYQQTPGQGLQFLFEYFSETQRNKGNFPGRFSGRQFSNSRSEMNVSTLELGDSALYLCASSSGTSDTGELFFGEGSRLTVL.

The chain carries TRBV5-6 and TRBJ2-7; D uncertain. In germline, CDR1 is SGHDT, CDR2 YYEEEE. This CDR3 is built from 13 residues. Trimming shortened V by 4 bases and J by 2 bases, and 10 bases separated the two germline ends. CDR3 amino acids: CASSGMPPYEQYV. In nucleotides, the CDR3 is TGTGCCAGCAGCGGAATGCCCCCCTACGAGCAGTACGTC.

The chain links TRBV7-2 to TRBJ1-2, with a tentative D call TRBD1 (5 bases). Germline assignment: CDR1 SGHTA and CDR2 FQGNSA. There are 16 residues in the CDR3. V lost 2 bases, J lost 6 bases, and 19 bases lay in between. The CDR3 DNA reads as TGTGCCAGCAGCTTATCGGCAGGGTCTAAAACGGATGGCTACACCTTC. Its translation: CASSLSAGSKTDGYTF.

The genes are TRBV5-4 and TRBJ1-1; no definite D call. The germline gives CDR1 SGHNT, CDR2 YYREEE (reference sequence). Deletions cut 4 bases from V and 4 bases from J, with 20 bases between. This CDR3 is built from 16 residues. The CDR3 reads CASSREILGFGTEAFF. CDR3 nucleotide sequence: TGTGCCAGCAGCCGCGAAATCCTAGGGTTCGGCACTGAAGCTTTCTTT. Full variable domain (rest looked up from reference TRBV5-4 and TRBJ1-1): ETGVTQSPTHLIKTRGQQVTLRCSSQSGHNTVSWYQQALGQGPQFIFQYYREEENGRGNFPPRFSGLQFPNYSSELNVNALELDDSALYLCASSREILGFGTEAFFGQGTRLTVV.

The V call is TRBV7-9, the J call TRBJ2-7; TRBD1 agrees at 7 bases. The germline V gene encodes CDR1 SEHNR and CDR2 FQNEAQ (reference sequence). J lost 2 bases, V lost 5 bases, and 6 bases had no gene match. The CDR3 sequence is 14 residues long. The CDR3 DNA reads TGTGCCAGCAGCCCCGCCGGGACAGCCTACGAGCAGTACGTC. Translation gives CASSPAGTAYEQYV.

The chain has TRBV14 and TRBJ2-5; 10 bases line up with TRBD1. The germline CDR1 and CDR2 sequences are SGHDN and FVKESK. The CDR3 covers 16 residues. V was pared by 5 bases and J by 5 bases, with 11 bases of the junction left unmatched. The CDR3 coding sequence is TGTGCCAGCAGCTCTAGAAGTGGGACAGGGGAGGAGACCCAGTACTTC. Protein product: CASSSRSGTGEETQYF.

There are a few counts of this clonotype. The chain has TRBV5-1 and TRBJ1-1; TRBD1 might be the D (5 bases). Germline V gene lookup returns CDR1 SGHRS and CDR2 YFSETQ. The CDR3 has 15 residues. V was clipped by 4 bases and J by 1 base, with 14 bases between them. The CDR3 DNA sequence: TGCGCCAGCAGCGTAAGGACGGGGGGGAACACTGAAGCTTTCTTT. Amino acid sequence: CASSVRTGGNTEAFF.

This clonotype turned up a few times. The chain recombines TRBV6-5 with TRBJ2-3; TRBD2 agrees at 11 bases. This CDR3 is built from 14 residues. In germline, CDR1 is MNHEY, CDR2 SVGAGI. V dropped 2 bases and J dropped 6; count of bases not matched to a gene: 1. The CDR3 loop reads CASSYRTSGDTQYF. The CDR3 bases are TGTGCCAGCAGTTACCGGACTAGCGGGGATACGCAGTATTTT.

This chain links TRBV12-3 or TRBV12-4 with TRBJ1-2; no clear D gene. The V and J ends lost 6 bases and 7 bases respectively, with 21 bases between them. This CDR3 has 15 amino acids. The CDR3 is CASSPIRSDRVGYTF. The CDR3 DNA sequence: TGTGCCAGCAGCCCAATCAGATCCGACCGGGTTGGCTACACCTTC.

This clonotype was picked up one time. This may be a read error: a much more frequent sequence differs by one nucleotide. The V gene is TRBV20-1, the J gene TRBJ1-5; no reliable D call. Germline values: CDR1 DFQATT, CDR2 SNEGSKA (reference sequence). The CDR3 runs to 13 residues. Trimming pared 7 bases from V and 0 bases from J, leaving 10 bases between. In nucleotides, the CDR3 is TGCAGTGTGGGGAGCTATAGCAATCAGCCCCAGCATTTT. Protein sequence: CSVGSYSNQPQHF.

This clonotype has a handful of counts. CDR3 sequence: CASKIRVSGNTIYF. DNA for the CDR3: TGTGCCAGCAAGATTAGGGTGTCTGGAAACACCATATATTTT. The chain carries TRBV27 and TRBJ1-3; D remains unclear. CDR1 and CDR2 from the germline V gene are MNHEY and SMNVEV (reference sequence). The germline V and J ends were trimmed by 7 bases and 1 base, with 11 bases remaining between them. The CDR3 extends over 14 amino acids.

The chain's CDR3 is CASSQDPAYEQYF. The CDR3 DNA is TGTGCCAGCAGCCAAGACCCTGCCTACGAGCAGTACTTC. This chain joins TRBV3-1 and TRBJ2-7; D ambiguous. V was pared by 0 bases and J by 2 bases, with 5 bases between. The CDR3 runs 13 residues. Germline lookup yields CDR1 LGHDT and CDR2 YNNKEL (reference sequence).